This T cell receptor beta chain was sequenced in a study of blood T cell repertoires in COVID-19. Germline CDR1 LGHDT, CDR2 YNNKEL (reference sequence). The CDR3 is 17 residues long. V lost 5 bases to trimming and J lost 1 base; unmatched junction nucleotides: 4. TCRdb's table, derived via immunoSEQ multiplex PCR, lists solely in-frame clones and lacks some. The data show 40,000 to 45,000 clones, roughly 88% seen once. Sequenced input: peripheral blood. The clonotype originates from a human donor in a cohort sampled during active COVID-19. The chain recombines TRBV3-1 (or the pseudogene TRBV3-2) with TRBJ2-2; 13 bases fit TRBD2. CDR3 in DNA: TGTGCCAGCAGCTCTTGGACTAGCGGGGGGAACACCGGGGAGCTGTTTTTT. It is translated as CASSSWTSGGNTGELFF.